One and the same sample provided the 10 T cell receptor beta chains below, sequenced in a study of blood T cell repertoires in COVID-19. Clones were read by immunoSEQ multiplex PCR, and TCRdb kept only the in-frame ones, dropping some. The sample includes approximately 270,000 clones, about 80% seen only once; the top ten take nearly 9%. Sequences were obtained from peripheral blood. All receptors come from a man older than 75 with acute or convalescent COVID-19.

This chain joins TRBV6-2 or TRBV6-3 and TRBJ2-1; D is possibly TRBD2 (6 bases). Germline-derived CDR1 and CDR2 are MNHEY and SVGEGT. V lost 4 bases and J lost 6, with 16 bases in between. The CDR3 totals 15 residues. CDR3 residues: CASSSWGRSRNEQFF. CDR3 nucleotides: TGTGCCAGCAGTTCCTGGGGGAGGTCCCGCAATGAGCAGTTCTTC.

The rearrangement uses TRBV6-1 and TRBJ2-3, with 7 nucleotides matching TRBD1. The CDR3 runs to 16 residues. The germline CDR1 and CDR2 sequences are MNHNS and SASEGT. The V and J ends lost 3 bases and 1 base, in that order; junction bases with no gene match: 7. DNA for the CDR3: TGTGCCAGCAGTGAGATGAAGGGGACAGGCACAGATACGCAGTATTTT. Translating it yields CASSEMKGTGTDTQYF.

V and J are TRBV5-1 and TRBJ2-7, with 8 bases fitting TRBD2. The CDR3 extends over 15 amino acids. The junction had 5 bases not matched to a gene; V was cut back by 0 bases and J by 3 bases. Germline V gives CDR1 SGHRS, CDR2 YFSETQ. CDR3: CASSLDGSGIYEQYF. The CDR3 DNA reads as TGCGCCAGCAGCTTGGATGGTAGCGGGATCTACGAGCAGTACTTC.

The V gene is TRBV28, the J gene TRBJ2-7, with D possibly being TRBD2 (7 bases). The CDR3 sequence is 15 residues long. CDR1 and CDR2 (germline): MDHEN, SYDVKM. Trimming shortened V by 7 bases and J by 3 bases, and 19 bases separated the two germline ends. The CDR3 DNA reads as TGTGCCAGCATCCTAAAAGGGGGGGGCCTCTACGAGCAGTACTTC. Translating gives CASILKGGGLYEQYF.

The chain has TRBV24-1 and TRBJ1-5; D possibly corresponds to TRBD1 (6 bases). CDR1 KGHDR and CDR2 SFDVKD come from the germline V gene. This CDR3 comprises 15 residues. Deletions cut 7 bases from V and 4 bases from J, with 16 bases between. The CDR3 DNA reads as TGTGCCACCAGCTCCCGACAGGTGAGAAATCAGCCCCAGCATTTT. The encoded protein is CATSSRQVRNQPQHF.

This CDR3 reads CASSKGGERRWPQHF. The CDR3 nucleotides are TGTGCCAGTAGTAAGGGGGGGGAACGGCGGTGGCCCCAGCATTTT. J is TRBJ1-5 and V is TRBV19, with D possibly being TRBD1 (6 bases). Germline lookup yields CDR1 LNHDA and CDR2 SQIVND (reference sequence). The CDR3 is made up of 15 amino acids. Trimming removed 4 bases at V and 9 bases at J, with 19 bases between.

This chain joins TRBV27 and TRBJ1-1; D not certain. The germline gives CDR1 MNHEY, CDR2 SMNVEV (reference sequence). The CDR3 consists of 13 residues. The V end was cut by 6 bases, the J end by 2 bases, with 10 bases between. The CDR3 here is CASSPSTNTEAFF. The CDR3 nucleotides are TGTGCCAGCAGCCCCTCAACAAACACTGAAGCTTTCTTT.

This clone has more than one count but fewer than ten. This sequence joins TRBV24-1 and TRBJ1-2; TRBD1 agrees at 9 bases. Germline-derived CDR1 and CDR2 are KGHDR and SFDVKD. V dropped 6 bases and J dropped 5; count of bases not matched to a gene: 12. This CDR3 has 16 residues. As DNA, the CDR3 is TGTGCCACCAGTCCTGCAGAGGGACAGGGCCGATATGGCTACACCTTC. It translates to CATSPAEGQGRYGYTF.

The chain is built from TRBV7-9 and TRBJ1-2; weak D call: TRBD1 (5 bases). The CDR3 covers 13 residues. The germline CDR1 and CDR2 sequences are SEHNR and FQNEAQ (reference sequence). Trimming shortened V by 5 bases and J by 6 bases, and 13 bases separated the two germline ends. CDR3 sequence (DNA): TGTGCCAGCAGCCGTACAGGTCCGAATGGCTACACCTTC. This codes for CASSRTGPNGYTF.

The chain couples TRBV3-1 (or the pseudogene TRBV3-2) to TRBJ2-1; maybe TRBD2 (5 bases). Looked up from germline, CDR1 is LGHDT and CDR2 is YNNKEL (reference sequence). V lost 1 base and J lost 0, with 16 bases in between. CDR3 size: 18 residues. CDR3 nucleotides: TGTGCCAGCAGCCAAGGAAAAGGTAGCGCCCTCTCCTACAATGAGCAGTTCTTC. Encoded protein: CASSQGKGSALSYNEQFF.